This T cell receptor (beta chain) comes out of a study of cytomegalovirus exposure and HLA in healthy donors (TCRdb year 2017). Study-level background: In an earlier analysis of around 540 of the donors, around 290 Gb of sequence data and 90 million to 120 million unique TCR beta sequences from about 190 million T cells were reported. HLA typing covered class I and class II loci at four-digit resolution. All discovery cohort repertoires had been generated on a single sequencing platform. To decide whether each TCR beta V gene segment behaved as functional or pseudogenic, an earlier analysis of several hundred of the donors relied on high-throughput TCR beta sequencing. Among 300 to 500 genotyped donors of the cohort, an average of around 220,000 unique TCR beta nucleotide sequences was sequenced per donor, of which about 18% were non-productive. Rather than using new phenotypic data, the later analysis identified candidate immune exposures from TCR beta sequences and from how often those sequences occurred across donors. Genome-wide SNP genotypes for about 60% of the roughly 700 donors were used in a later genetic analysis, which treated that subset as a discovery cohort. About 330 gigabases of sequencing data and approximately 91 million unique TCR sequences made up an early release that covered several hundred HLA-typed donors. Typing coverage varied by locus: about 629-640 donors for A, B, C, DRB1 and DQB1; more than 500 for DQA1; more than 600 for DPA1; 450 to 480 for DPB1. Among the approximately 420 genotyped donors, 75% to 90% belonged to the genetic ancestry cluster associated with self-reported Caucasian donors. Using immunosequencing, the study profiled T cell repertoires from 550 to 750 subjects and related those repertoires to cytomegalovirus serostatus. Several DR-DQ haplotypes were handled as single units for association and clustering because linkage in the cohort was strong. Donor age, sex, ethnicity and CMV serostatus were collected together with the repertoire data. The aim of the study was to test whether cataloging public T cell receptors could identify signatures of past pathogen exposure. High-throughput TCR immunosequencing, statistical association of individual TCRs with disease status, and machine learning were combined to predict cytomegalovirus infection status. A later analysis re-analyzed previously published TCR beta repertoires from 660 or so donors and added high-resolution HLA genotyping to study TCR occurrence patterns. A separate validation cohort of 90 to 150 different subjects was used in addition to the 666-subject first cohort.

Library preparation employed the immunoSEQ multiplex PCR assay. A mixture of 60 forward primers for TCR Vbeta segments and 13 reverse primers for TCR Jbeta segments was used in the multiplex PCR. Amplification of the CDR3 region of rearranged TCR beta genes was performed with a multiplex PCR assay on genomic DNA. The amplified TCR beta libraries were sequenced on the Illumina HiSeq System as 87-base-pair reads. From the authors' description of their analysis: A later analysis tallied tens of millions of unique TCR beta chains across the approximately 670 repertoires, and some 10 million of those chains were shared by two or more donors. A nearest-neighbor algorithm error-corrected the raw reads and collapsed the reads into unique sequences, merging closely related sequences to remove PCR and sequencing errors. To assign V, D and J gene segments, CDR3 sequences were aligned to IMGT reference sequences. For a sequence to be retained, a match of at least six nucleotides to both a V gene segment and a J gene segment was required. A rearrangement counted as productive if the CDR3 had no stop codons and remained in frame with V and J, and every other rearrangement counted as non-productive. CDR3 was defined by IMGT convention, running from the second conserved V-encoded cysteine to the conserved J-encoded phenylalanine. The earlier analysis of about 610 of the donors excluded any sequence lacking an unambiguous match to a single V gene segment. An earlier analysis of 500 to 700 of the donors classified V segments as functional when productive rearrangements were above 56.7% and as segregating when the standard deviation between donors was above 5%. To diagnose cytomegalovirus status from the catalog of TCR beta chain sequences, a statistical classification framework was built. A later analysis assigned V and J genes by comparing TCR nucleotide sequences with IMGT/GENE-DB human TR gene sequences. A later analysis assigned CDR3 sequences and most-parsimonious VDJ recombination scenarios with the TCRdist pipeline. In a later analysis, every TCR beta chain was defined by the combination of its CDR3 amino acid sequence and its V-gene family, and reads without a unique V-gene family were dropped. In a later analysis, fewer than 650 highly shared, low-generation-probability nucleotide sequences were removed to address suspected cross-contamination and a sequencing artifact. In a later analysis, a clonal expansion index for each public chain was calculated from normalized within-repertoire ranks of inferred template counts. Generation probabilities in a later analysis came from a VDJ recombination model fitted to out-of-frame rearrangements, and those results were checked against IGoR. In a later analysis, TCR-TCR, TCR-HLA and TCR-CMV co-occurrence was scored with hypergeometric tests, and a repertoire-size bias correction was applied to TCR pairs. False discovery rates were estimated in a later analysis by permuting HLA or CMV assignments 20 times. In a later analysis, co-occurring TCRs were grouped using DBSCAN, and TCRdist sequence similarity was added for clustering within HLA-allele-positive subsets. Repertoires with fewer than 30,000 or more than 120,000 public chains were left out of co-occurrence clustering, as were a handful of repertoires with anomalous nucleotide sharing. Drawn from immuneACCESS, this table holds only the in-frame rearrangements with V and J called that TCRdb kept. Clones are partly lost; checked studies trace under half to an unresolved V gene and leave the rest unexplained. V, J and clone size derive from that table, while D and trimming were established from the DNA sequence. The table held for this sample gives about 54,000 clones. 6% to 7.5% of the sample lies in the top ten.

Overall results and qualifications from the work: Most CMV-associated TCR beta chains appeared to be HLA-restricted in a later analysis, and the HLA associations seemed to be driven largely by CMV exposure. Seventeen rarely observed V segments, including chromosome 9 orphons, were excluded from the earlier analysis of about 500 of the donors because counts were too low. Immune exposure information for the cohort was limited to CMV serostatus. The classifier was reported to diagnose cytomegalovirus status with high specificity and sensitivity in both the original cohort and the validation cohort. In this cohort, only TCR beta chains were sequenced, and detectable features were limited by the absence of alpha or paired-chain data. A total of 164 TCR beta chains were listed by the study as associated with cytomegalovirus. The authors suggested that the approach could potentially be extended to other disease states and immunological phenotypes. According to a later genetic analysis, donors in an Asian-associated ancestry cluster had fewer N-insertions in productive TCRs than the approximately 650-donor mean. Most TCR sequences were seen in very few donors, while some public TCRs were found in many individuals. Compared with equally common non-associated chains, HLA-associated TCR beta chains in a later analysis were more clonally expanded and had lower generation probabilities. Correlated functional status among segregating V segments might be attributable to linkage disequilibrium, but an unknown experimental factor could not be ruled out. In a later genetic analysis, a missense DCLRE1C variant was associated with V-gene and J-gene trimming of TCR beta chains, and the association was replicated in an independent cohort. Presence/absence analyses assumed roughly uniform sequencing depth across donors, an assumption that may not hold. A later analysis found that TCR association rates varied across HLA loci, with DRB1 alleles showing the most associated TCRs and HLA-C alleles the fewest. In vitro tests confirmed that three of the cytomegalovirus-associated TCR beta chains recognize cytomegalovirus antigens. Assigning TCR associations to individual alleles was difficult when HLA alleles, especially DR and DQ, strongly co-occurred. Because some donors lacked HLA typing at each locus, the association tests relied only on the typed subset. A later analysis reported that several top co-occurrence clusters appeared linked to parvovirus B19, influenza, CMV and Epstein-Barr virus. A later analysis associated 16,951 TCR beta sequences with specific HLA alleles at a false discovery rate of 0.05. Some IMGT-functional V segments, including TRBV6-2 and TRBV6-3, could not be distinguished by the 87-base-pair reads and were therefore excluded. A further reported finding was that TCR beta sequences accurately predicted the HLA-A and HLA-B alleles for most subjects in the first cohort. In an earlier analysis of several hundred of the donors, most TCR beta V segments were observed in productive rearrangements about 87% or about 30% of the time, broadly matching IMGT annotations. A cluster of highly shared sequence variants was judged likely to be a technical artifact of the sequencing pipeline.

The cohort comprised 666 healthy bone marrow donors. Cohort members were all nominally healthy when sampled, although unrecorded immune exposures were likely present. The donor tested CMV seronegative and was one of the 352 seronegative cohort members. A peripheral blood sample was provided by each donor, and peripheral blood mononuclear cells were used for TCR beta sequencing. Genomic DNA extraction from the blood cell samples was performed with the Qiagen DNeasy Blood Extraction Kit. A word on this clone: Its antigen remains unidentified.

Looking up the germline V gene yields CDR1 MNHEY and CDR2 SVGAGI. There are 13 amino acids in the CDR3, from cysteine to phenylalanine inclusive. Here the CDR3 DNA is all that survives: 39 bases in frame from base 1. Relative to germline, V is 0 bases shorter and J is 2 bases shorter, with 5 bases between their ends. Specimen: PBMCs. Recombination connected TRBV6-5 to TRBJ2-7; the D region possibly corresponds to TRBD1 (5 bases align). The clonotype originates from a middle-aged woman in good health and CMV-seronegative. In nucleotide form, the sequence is TGTGCCAGCAGTTACTCAGGGGCCTACGAGCAGTACTTC. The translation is CASSYSGAYEQYF.